The 20 T cell receptor beta chains given below trace back to one sample, sequenced in a study of blood T cell repertoires in COVID-19. The data were produced by immunoSEQ multiplex PCR, yet TCRdb's version contains in-frame clones alone and is incomplete. The sample records some 87,000 clones, about 90% being singletons. The sequencing sample was made of peripheral blood. These receptors came from a human donor with COVID-19, enrolled during active disease. The donor label of this sample is uncertain.

The J gene is TRBJ2-7, the V gene TRBV19; 7 bases match TRBD2. The V gene's germline CDR1 is LNHDA and CDR2 SQIVND (reference sequence). With V trimmed by 3 bases and J by 2 bases, 4 bases remained unmatched. The CDR3 totals 14 residues. CDR3 residues: CASSIGDYTYEQYF. The CDR3 DNA is TGTGCCAGTAGTATTGGGGACTACACCTACGAGCAGTACTTC. Based on the CDR3 plus reference TRBV19 and TRBJ2-7, the full variable domain is DGGITQSPKYLFRKEGQNVTLSCEQNLNHDAMYWYRQDPGQGLRLIYYSQIVNDFQKGDIAEGYSVSREKKESFPLTVTSAQKNPTAFYLCASSIGDYTYEQYFGPGTRLTVT.

This clone was recorded a few times. The chain's CDR3 is CASSGGESDEKLFF. CDR3 DNA sequence: TGCGCCAGCAGTGGCGGGGAATCCGATGAAAAACTGTTTTTT. The J gene is TRBJ1-4, the V gene TRBV10-2; the D is unclear. The CDR3 has 14 amino acids. Trimming stripped 4 bases from V and 6 bases from J, with 12 bases between. CDR1 is WSHSY, CDR2 SAAADI, per germline.

V gene TRBV11-3 combines with J gene TRBJ2-3, with a tentative D call TRBD1 (6 bases). The CDR3 is 15 residues long. Germline CDR1 is SGHNT and CDR2 is YENEEA. The V end lost 7 bases, the J end lost 5 bases, and 19 bases lay between the germline ends. The DNA for the CDR3 is TGTGCCAGCATCCAAAGGGGGTGTGGGGAAGATACGCAGTATTTT. Protein: CASIQRGCGEDTQYF.

The chain uses TRBV11-1 and TRBJ2-3; 8 nucleotides match TRBD2. The CDR3 has 14 amino acids. J lost 4 bases, V lost 3 bases, and 3 bases had no gene match. The germline V gene has CDR1 SGHAT and CDR2 FQDESV (reference sequence). The chain's CDR3 is CASSLDGGADTQYF. In DNA, the CDR3 is TGTGCCAGCAGCTTGGACGGGGGGGCAGATACGCAGTATTTT.

The gene calls are TRBV6-2 or TRBV6-3 and TRBJ1-6; D unclear. Germline-derived CDR1 and CDR2 are MNHEY and SVGEGT. This CDR3 is 12 amino acids long. V lost 2 bases, J lost 9 bases, and 5 bases lay in between. This chain's CDR3 is CASSYEVSPLHF. CDR3 bases: TGTGCCAGCAGTTACGAGGTTTCACCCCTCCACTTT.

The genes are TRBV5-1 and TRBJ1-2; weak D call: TRBD1 (6 bases). The V gene lost 1 base and the J gene lost 0 bases, with 10 bases spanning the gap. Germline assignment: CDR1 SGHRS and CDR2 YFSETQ. The CDR3 runs to 15 residues. As DNA, the CDR3 is TGCGCCAGCAGCTTGACACAGGGTTCTAACTATGGCTACACCTTC. Protein sequence: CASSLTQGSNYGYTF.

The chain combines TRBV27 with TRBJ1-6; TRBD1 might be the D (5 bases). Germline values: CDR1 MNHEY, CDR2 SMNVEV (reference sequence). The V and J ends lost 2 bases and 0 bases respectively, with 23 bases between them. The CDR3 is 21 amino acids. This CDR3 reads CASSLRLLGQGRPSYNSPLHF. The CDR3 region has the DNA TGTGCCAGCAGTTTAAGACTTCTGGGGCAGGGAAGACCCTCCTATAATTCACCCCTCCACTTT.

The rearrangement links TRBV11-3 to TRBJ2-2; D might be TRBD2 (6 bases). This CDR3 contains 16 residues. Germline V gene sequence: CDR1 SGHNT, CDR2 YENEEA. V lost 1 base and J lost 7, with 16 bases in between. The CDR3 protein is CASSLVAGMIGGELFF. The CDR3 nucleotides are TGTGCCAGCAGCTTAGTTGCGGGAATGATCGGCGGGGAGCTGTTTTTT.

There are a few counts of this clone. The chain carries TRBV19 and TRBJ2-5; TRBD2 matches at 7 bases. Unmatched junction bases numbered 9, after V lost 4 bases and J lost 7 bases. CDR1 is LNHDA, CDR2 SQIVND, per germline (reference sequence). This CDR3 spans 14 amino acids. The CDR3, as DNA: TGTGCCAGTAGTACTCGGGACTACTCAGCGACCCAGTACTTC. Translated: CASSTRDYSATQYF.

The chain uses TRBV2 and TRBJ1-2; 7 nucleotides line up with TRBD1. The CDR3 is 15 residues long. Trimming took 5 bases from V and 4 from J; bases not matched to a gene: 10. CDR1 SNHLY and CDR2 FYNNEI come from the germline V gene. The CDR3 spells CASSSPRGKGYGYTF. The CDR3, as DNA: TGTGCCAGCAGTTCTCCCAGGGGGAAGGGCTATGGCTACACCTTC.

The V gene is TRBV3-1 (or the pseudogene TRBV3-2), the J gene TRBJ1-2, with a tentative D call TRBD1 (5 bases). The CDR3 runs 16 residues. Germline V gene lookup returns CDR1 LGHDT and CDR2 YNNKEL (reference sequence). Trimming left V 1 base short and J 1 base short, with 13 bases between. CDR3: CASSQGLGGFNYGYTF. CDR3 coding DNA: TGTGCCAGCAGCCAAGGGCTCGGGGGGTTTAACTATGGCTACACCTTC.

The V gene is TRBV5-1, the J gene TRBJ1-1; D ambiguous. The V and J ends lost 2 bases and 1 base respectively, with 9 bases between them. Germline-derived CDR1 and CDR2 are SGHRS and YFSETQ. The CDR3 loop spans 14 amino acids. The CDR3 sequence: CASSFERENTEAFF. The CDR3 DNA reads as TGCGCCAGCAGCTTCGAACGGGAGAACACTGAAGCTTTCTTT.

This chain connects TRBV5-3 to TRBJ1-3; D remains ambiguous. TRBV5-3 is noted as an ORF with a role that remains uncertain. This CDR3 is 14 amino acids long. Trimming stripped 4 bases from V and 0 bases from J, with 8 bases between. The CDR3 protein is CARSRTSSGNTIYF. The CDR3 DNA reads TGTGCCAGAAGCAGAACAAGCTCTGGAAACACCATATATTTT.

This chain uses TRBV6-5 with TRBJ1-1; TRBD1 aligns across 11 bases. The V gene's germline CDR1 is MNHEY and CDR2 SVGAGI. V dropped 6 bases and J dropped 3; count of bases not matched to a gene: 3. The CDR3 length is 14 residues. CDR3 loop: CASSRDRGYTEAFF. The CDR3 coding sequence is TGTGCCAGCAGCAGGGACAGGGGGTACACTGAAGCTTTCTTT.

This clone was observed once. The chain links TRBV24-1 to TRBJ2-5; 10 bases match TRBD1. Germline loops: CDR1 KGHDR, CDR2 SFDVKD. J was trimmed by 5 bases and V by 9 bases; bases with no gene match: 5. CDR3 length equals 13 residues. This CDR3 reads CATGTGAGETQYF. As DNA, the CDR3 is TGTGCCACCGGGACAGGGGCCGGGGAGACCCAGTACTTC.

This chain connects TRBV7-8 to TRBJ2-1, with 8 bases aligning to TRBD2. The CDR3 has 16 residues. CDR1 is SGHVS, CDR2 FQNEAQ, per germline. With V trimmed by 0 bases and J by 8 bases, 9 bases remained unmatched. The CDR3 sequence is CASSLALERERHEQFF. DNA of the CDR3: TGTGCCAGCAGCTTAGCGCTCGAGCGGGAGCGTCATGAGCAGTTCTTC.

The V and J genes are TRBV12-3 or TRBV12-4 and TRBJ2-1; D is ambiguous. Trimming took 6 bases from V and 7 from J, leaving 13 bases between them. This CDR3 spans 13 amino acids. CDR3 sequence (DNA): TGTGCCAGCAGCCAGACCCTCGGGAATGAGCAGTTCTTC. Translated: CASSQTLGNEQFF.

This rearrangement joins TRBV29-1 to TRBJ2-3, with 8 bases aligning to TRBD2. The J segment lost 4 bases and the V segment lost 7 bases, leaving 13 bases of the junction unmatched. CDR1 SQVTM and CDR2 ANQGSEA come from the germline V gene. The CDR3 runs to 15 residues. The CDR3 coding sequence is TGCAGCGCTCCTTTTCGAGCGGGGGCCTCAGATACGCAGTATTTT. Amino acid sequence: CSAPFRAGASDTQYF.

The genes are TRBV5-1 and TRBJ2-7; D is uncertain. The CDR3 is made up of 12 amino acids. Trimming took 4 bases from V and 2 from J, leaving 7 bases between them. Germline V gives CDR1 SGHRS, CDR2 YFSETQ. The CDR3 here is CASSPTPYEQYF. The CDR3 bases are TGCGCCAGCAGCCCTACCCCCTACGAGCAGTACTTC.

This clone has more than one count but fewer than ten. The chain joins TRBV21-1 to TRBJ1-2; the table's D gene call, TRBD1, was not cross checked with the DNA. TRBV21-1 constitutes a pseudogene. This CDR3 has 17 residues. This CDR3 reads CASSKGDNPPPNYGYTF. The CDR3 DNA reads as TGTGCCAGCAGCAAAGGGGACAATCCCCCCCCTAACTATGGCTACACCTTC.